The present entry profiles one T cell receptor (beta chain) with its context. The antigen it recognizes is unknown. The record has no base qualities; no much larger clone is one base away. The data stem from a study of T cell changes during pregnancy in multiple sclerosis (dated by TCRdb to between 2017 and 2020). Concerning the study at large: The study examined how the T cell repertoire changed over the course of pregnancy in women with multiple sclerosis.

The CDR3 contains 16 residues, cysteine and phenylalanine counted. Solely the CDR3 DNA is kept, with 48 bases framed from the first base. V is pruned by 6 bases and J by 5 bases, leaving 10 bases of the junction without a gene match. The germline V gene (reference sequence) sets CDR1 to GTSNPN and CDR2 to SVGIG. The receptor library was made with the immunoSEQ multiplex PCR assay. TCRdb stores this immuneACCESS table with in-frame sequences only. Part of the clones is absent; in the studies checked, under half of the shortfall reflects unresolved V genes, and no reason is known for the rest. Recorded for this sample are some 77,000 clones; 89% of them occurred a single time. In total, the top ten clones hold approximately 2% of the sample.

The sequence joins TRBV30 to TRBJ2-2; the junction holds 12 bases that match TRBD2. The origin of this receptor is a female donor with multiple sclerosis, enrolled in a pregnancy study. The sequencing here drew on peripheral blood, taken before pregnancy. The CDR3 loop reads CACPRLAGDVTGELFF. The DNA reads TGTGCCTGTCCTCGACTAGCGGGGGATGTTACCGGGGAGCTGTTTTTT.